In this sample, the clone carrying this T cell receptor (beta chain) is large. One entry per CDR3 protein, called by TCRdb with MiXCR from the reads. This repertoire shows about 500 distinct CDR3 sequences, almost 35% found once; its top ten account for roughly 22%. Trimming left V 1 base short and J 5 bases short, with 5 bases between. The CDR3 consists of 12 residues. The data derive from a study of lung T cells in sarcoidosis with Löfgren's syndrome. The sequenced material came from CD4+ T cells from PBMCs. The receptor's source is a human donor with sarcoidosis (Löfgren's syndrome or another form), or a control subject (not recorded which). The chain recombines TRBV12-3 or TRBV12-4 with TRBJ2-5; D is undetermined. Here the CDR3 DNA reads TGTGCCAGCAGTTTAGTCGGTGAGACCCAGTACTTC. Translating gives CASSLVGETQYF.